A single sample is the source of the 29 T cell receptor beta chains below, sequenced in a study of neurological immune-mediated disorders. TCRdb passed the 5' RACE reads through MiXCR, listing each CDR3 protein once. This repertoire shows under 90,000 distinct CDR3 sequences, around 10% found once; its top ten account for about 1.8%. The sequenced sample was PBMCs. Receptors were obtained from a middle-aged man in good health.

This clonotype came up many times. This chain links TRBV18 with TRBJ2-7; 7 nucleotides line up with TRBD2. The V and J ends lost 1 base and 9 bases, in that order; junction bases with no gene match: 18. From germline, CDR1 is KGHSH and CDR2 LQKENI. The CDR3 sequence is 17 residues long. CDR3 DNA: TGTGCCAGCTCACCACGGAGCGTAGCGGGTGGAGAAGTTGTGCAGTACTTC. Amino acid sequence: CASSPRSVAGGEVVQYF.

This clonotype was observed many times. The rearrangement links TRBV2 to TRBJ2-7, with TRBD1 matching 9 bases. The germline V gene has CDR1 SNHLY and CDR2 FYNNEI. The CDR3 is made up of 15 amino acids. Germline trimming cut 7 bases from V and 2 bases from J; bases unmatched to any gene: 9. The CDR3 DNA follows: TGTGCCAGCATCAAAACGGGACAGGGAACCTACGAGCAGTACTTC. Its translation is CASIKTGQGTYEQYF.

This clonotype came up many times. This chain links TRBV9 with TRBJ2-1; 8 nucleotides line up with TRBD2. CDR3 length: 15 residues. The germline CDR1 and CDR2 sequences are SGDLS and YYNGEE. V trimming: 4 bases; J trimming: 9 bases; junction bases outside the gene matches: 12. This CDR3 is CASSPQPGLGGEQFF. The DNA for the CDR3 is TGTGCCAGCAGCCCCCAGCCGGGACTAGGGGGTGAGCAGTTCTTC.

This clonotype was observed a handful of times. The CDR3 spells CASSLAGLLSPLHF. DNA for the CDR3: TGTGCCAGCAGTTTGGCCGGCCTACTCTCACCCCTCCACTTT. This chain joins TRBV27 and TRBJ1-6; D is uncertain. The CDR3 sequence is 14 residues long. The germline V gene has CDR1 MNHEY and CDR2 SMNVEV (reference sequence). V lost 3 bases and J 10 bases, leaving 13 bases between the germline ends.

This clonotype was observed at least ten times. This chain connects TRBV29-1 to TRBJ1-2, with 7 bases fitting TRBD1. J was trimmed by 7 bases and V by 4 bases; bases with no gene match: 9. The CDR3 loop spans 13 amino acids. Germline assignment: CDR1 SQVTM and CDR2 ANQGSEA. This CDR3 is CSVVAQGDLGYTF. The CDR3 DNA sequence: TGCAGCGTTGTGGCCCAGGGGGATCTTGGCTACACCTTC.

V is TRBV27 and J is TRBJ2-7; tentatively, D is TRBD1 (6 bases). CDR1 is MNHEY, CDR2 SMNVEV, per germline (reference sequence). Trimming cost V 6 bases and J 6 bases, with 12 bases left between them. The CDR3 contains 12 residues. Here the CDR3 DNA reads TGTGCCAGCAGAACTACAGGGTTCGAGCAGTACTTC. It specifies CASRTTGFEQYF.

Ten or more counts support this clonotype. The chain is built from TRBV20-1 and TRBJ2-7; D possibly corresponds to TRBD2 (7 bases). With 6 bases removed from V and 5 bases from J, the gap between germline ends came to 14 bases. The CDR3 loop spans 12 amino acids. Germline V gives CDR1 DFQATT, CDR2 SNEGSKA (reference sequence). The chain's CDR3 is CSAPGRGHEQYF. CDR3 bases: TGCAGTGCCCCCGGGCGGGGGCACGAGCAGTACTTC.

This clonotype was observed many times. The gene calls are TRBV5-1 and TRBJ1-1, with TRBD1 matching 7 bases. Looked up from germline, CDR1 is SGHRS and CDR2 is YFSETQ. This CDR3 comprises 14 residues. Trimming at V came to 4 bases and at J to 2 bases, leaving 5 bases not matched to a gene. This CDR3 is CASSQGQTNTEAFF. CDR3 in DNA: TGCGCCAGCAGCCAGGGACAGACTAACACTGAAGCTTTCTTT.

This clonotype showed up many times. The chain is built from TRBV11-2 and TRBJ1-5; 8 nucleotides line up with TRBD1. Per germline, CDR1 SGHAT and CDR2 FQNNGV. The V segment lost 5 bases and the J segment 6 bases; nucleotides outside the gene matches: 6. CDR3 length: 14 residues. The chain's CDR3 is CASSPTGGGQPQHF. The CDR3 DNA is TGTGCCAGCAGCCCTACAGGGGGGGGTCAGCCCCAGCATTTT.

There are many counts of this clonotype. CDR3 residues: CASSSRTGGVDSYNEQFF. The CDR3 DNA follows: TGCGCCAGCAGCTCCCGGACAGGGGGAGTTGACTCCTACAATGAGCAGTTCTTC. This chain links TRBV5-1 with TRBJ2-1; 10 nucleotides match TRBD1. The J segment lost 0 bases and the V segment lost 3 bases, leaving 9 bases of the junction unmatched. This CDR3 is built from 18 residues. CDR1 and CDR2 (germline): SGHRS, YFSETQ.

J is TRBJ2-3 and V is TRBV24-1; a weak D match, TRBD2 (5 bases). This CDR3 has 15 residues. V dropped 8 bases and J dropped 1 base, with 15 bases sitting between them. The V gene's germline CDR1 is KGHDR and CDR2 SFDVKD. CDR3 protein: CATINTGFGTDTQYF. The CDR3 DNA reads TGTGCCACCATCAACACGGGATTCGGCACAGATACGCAGTATTTT.

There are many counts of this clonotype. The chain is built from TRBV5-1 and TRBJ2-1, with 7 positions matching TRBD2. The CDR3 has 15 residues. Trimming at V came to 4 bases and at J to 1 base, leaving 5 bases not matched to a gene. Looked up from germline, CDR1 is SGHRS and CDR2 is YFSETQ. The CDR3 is CASSPVGGSYNEQFF. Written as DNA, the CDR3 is TGCGCCAGCAGCCCGGTGGGGGGGTCCTACAATGAGCAGTTCTTC.

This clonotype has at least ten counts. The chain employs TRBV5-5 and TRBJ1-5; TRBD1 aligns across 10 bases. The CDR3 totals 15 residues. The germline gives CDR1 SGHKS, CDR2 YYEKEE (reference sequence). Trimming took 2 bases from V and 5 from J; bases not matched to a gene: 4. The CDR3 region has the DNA TGTGCCAGCAGCTTTTCCGGGACAGGGGATCAGCCCCAGCATTTT. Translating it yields CASSFSGTGDQPQHF.

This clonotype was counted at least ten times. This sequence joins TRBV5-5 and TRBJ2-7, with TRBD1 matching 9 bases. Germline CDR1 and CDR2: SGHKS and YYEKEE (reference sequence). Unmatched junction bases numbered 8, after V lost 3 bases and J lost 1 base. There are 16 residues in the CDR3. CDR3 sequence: CASSSPETGGSYEQYF. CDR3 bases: TGTGCCAGCAGCTCCCCCGAGACAGGGGGGTCCTACGAGCAGTACTTC.

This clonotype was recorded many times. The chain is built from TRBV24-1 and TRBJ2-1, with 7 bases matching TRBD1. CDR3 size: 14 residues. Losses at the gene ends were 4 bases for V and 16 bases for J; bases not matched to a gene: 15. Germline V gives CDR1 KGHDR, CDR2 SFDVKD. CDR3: CATSDKDRLLSRFF. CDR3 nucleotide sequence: TGTGCCACCAGTGACAAGGACAGGCTATTGTCGCGTTTCTTC.

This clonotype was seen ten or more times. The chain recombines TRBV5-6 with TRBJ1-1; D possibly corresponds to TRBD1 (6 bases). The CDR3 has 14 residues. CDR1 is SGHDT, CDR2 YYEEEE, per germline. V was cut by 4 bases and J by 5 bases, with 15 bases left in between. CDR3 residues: CASSTRNQGTEAFF. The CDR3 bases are TGTGCCAGCAGCACCAGGAACCAGGGGACTGAAGCTTTCTTT.

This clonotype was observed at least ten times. The CDR3 region has the DNA TGCGCCAGCAGCCTCGGGACTAGCCTCACAGATACGCAGTATTTT. Translating gives CASSLGTSLTDTQYF. This sequence joins TRBV5-1 and TRBJ2-3; 9 bases map to TRBD2. V was pared by 4 bases and J by 2 bases, with 5 bases of the junction left unmatched. Germline V gene data show CDR1 as SGHRS and CDR2 as YFSETQ. The CDR3 contains 15 residues.

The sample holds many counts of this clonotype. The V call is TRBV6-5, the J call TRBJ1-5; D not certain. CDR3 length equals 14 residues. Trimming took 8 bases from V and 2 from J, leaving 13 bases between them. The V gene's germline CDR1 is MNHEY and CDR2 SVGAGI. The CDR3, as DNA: TGTGCCAGCTCTCTAGGACGTGGCAATCAGCCCCAGCATTTT. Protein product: CASSLGRGNQPQHF.

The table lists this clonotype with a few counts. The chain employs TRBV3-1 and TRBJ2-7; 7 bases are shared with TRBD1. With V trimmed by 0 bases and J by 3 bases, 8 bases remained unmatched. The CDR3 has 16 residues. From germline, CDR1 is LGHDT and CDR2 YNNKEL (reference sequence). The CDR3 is CASSQDLGQRYYEQYF. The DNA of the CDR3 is TGTGCCAGCAGCCAAGATCTGGGACAGCGTTACTACGAGCAGTACTTC.

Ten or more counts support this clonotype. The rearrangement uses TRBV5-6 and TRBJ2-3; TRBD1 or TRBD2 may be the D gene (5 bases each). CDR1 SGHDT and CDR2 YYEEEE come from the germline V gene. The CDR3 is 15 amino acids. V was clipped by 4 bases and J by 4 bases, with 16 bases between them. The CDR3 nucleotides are TGTGCCAGCAGCCCATCGGGGACCGCGGCAGATACGCAGTATTTT. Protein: CASSPSGTAADTQYF.

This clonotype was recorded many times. The CDR3: CASSYGQVYNSPLHF. In DNA, the CDR3 is TGTGCCAGCAGTTACGGGCAGGTCTATAATTCACCCCTCCACTTT. V and J are TRBV6-5 and TRBJ1-6; D not certain. This CDR3 has 15 residues. In germline, CDR1 is MNHEY, CDR2 SVGAGI. Trimming removed 2 bases at V and 3 bases at J, with 8 bases between.

The chain's CDR3 is CASRSTSREGHNEQFF. DNA of the CDR3: TGTGCCAGCAGGAGTACTTCGCGGGAGGGCCACAATGAGCAGTTCTTC. The chain is built from TRBV3-1 and TRBJ2-1, with 9 bases that match TRBD2. The CDR3 consists of 16 residues. Trimming took 6 bases from V and 5 from J; bases not matched to a gene: 11. Looked up from germline, CDR1 is LGHDT and CDR2 is YNNKEL (reference sequence).

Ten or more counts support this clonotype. CDR3 sequence reads: CATSDHGTSGQYF. In DNA, the CDR3 is TGTGCCACCAGTGATCACGGGACTAGCGGGCAGTATTTT. V and J are TRBV24-1 and TRBJ2-3; 11 bases are shared with TRBD2. This CDR3 is 13 amino acids long. Germline CDR1 is KGHDR and CDR2 is SFDVKD. Losses at the gene ends were 3 bases for V and 11 bases for J; bases not matched to a gene: 3.

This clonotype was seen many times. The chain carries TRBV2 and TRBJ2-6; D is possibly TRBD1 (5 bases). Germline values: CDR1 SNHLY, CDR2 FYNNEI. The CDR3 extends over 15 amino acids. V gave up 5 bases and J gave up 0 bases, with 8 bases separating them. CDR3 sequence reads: CASSKGHSGANVLTF. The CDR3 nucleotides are TGTGCCAGCAGTAAAGGACACTCTGGGGCCAACGTCCTGACTTTC.

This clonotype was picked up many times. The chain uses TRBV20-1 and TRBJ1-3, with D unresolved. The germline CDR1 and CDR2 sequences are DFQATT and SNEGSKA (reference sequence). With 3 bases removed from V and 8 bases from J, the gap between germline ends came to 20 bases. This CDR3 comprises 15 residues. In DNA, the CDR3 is TGCAGTGCTAGTGGCTCGATGTATGGCCGGGACACCATATATTTT. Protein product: CSASGSMYGRDTIYF.

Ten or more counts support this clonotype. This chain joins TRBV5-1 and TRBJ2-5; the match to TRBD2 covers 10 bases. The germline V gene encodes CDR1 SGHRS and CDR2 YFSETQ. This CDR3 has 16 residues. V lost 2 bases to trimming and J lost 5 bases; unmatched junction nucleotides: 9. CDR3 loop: CASSFGSGGAAETQYF. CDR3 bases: TGCGCCAGCAGCTTCGGAAGCGGGGGGGCAGCGGAGACCCAGTACTTC.

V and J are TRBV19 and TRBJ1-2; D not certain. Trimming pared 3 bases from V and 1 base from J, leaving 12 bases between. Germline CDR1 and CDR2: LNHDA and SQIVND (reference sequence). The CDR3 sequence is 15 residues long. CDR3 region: CASSIIEARNYGYTF. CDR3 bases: TGTGCCAGTAGTATTATAGAGGCGCGTAACTATGGCTACACCTTC.

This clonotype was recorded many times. The CDR3 nucleotides read TGTGCCAGCAGCCCAGGGGGTCGCTCCTACAATGAGCAGTTCTTC. This encodes CASSPGGRSYNEQFF. This sequence joins TRBV9 and TRBJ2-1, with 7 positions matching TRBD1. The junction had 4 bases not matched to a gene; V was cut back by 4 bases and J by 0 bases. Germline CDR1 SGDLS, CDR2 YYNGEE. This CDR3 contains 15 residues.

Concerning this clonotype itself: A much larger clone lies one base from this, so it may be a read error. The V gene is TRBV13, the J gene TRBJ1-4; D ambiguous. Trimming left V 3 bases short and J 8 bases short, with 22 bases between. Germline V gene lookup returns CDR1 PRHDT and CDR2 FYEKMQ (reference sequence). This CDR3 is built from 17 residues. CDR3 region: CASSFSSSGGFQEKLFF. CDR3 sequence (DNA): TGTGCCAGCAGCTTCAGTTCCAGTGGCGGGTTTCAGGAAAAACTGTTTTTT.